What follows are 11 T cell receptor beta chains derived from one specimen sequenced in a study of somatic mutations in cytotoxic T cells in rheumatoid arthritis. Sequenced by immunoSEQ multiplex PCR; TCRdb stores in-frame clones only, minus some. The data show under 25,000 clones, about 85% seen once. The sequencing sample was made of CD8+ T cells sorted from blood. The receptors were gathered from a woman in her forties with rheumatoid arthritis.

This rearrangement joins TRBV19 to TRBJ2-5; 7 positions agree with TRBD1. The assigned J gene may be wrong: the sequence end matches TRBJ2-7 better. Looked up from germline, CDR1 is LNHDA and CDR2 is SQIVND (reference sequence). This CDR3 spans 14 amino acids. The CDR3 region is CASSAGQVGYEQYF. CDR3 nucleotide sequence: TGTGCCAGTAGTGCCGGACAGGTGGGCTACGAGCAGTACTTC.

The V call is TRBV15, the J call TRBJ1-1; D uncertain. Trimming shortened V by 3 bases and J by 7 bases, and 18 bases separated the two germline ends. The germline V gene encodes CDR1 LNHNV and CDR2 YYDKDF (reference sequence). This CDR3 contains 15 residues. The CDR3 coding sequence is TGTGCCACCAGCAGTTACAAGTTTCTGGAGAGTGAAGCTTTCTTT. It is translated as CATSSYKFLESEAFF.

The rearrangement joins TRBV6-1 to TRBJ2-3; D ambiguous. This CDR3 contains 14 residues. Trimming pared 4 bases from V and 4 bases from J, leaving 12 bases between. In germline, CDR1 is MNHNS, CDR2 SASEGT. CDR3 sequence reads: CASSVPYVPDTQYF. As DNA, the CDR3 is TGTGCCAGCAGTGTCCCGTATGTCCCAGATACGCAGTATTTT.

J is TRBJ2-7 and V is TRBV5-5; D is perhaps TRBD1 (5 bases). Germline V CDR1 and CDR2: SGHKS, YYEKEE (reference sequence). The ends were cut back, 2 bases at V and 0 bases at J, with 6 bases in the middle. The CDR3 has 13 residues. The CDR3 protein is CASSLGASYEQYF. The CDR3 DNA reads TGTGCCAGCAGCTTAGGGGCCTCCTACGAGCAGTACTTC.

CDR3 amino acids: CASQGDTGELFF. In nucleotides, the CDR3 is TGTGCCTCCCAGGGGGACACCGGGGAGCTGTTTTTT. The chain links TRBV7-9 to TRBJ2-2; TRBD1 agrees at 7 bases. Germline values: CDR1 SEHNR, CDR2 FQNEAQ (reference sequence). Unmatched junction bases numbered 3, after V lost 11 bases and J lost 3 bases. The CDR3 length is 12 residues.

The J gene is TRBJ2-5, the V gene TRBV5-6, with 13 bases fitting TRBD2. Germline CDR1 SGHDT, CDR2 YYEEEE. Germline trimming cut 2 bases from V and 1 base from J; bases unmatched to any gene: 2. The length of the CDR3 is 16 residues. CDR3 loop: CASSFGLAGAQETQYF. The CDR3 DNA reads as TGTGCCAGCAGCTTCGGACTAGCGGGAGCCCAAGAGACCCAGTACTTC.

V usage is TRBV27 and J usage is TRBJ2-7, with 9 positions matching TRBD1. Germline CDR1 is MNHEY and CDR2 is SMNVEV (reference sequence). V lost 4 bases and J lost 1; bases outside the gene matches: 8. This CDR3 spans 16 amino acids. CDR3 in amino acids: CASSSGTGRASYEQYF. The CDR3 coding sequence is TGTGCCAGCAGTTCAGGGACAGGGCGGGCTTCCTACGAGCAGTACTTC.

This rearrangement joins TRBV19 to TRBJ2-7, with TRBD2 as a possible D gene (6 bases). Germline V gene data show CDR1 as LNHDA and CDR2 as SQIVND (reference sequence). The CDR3 is made up of 15 amino acids. The V end lost 5 bases, the J end lost 2 bases, and 16 bases lay between the germline ends. CDR3 DNA sequence: TGTGCCAGTAGTGGACGGGAGAGCCCCACCTACGAGCAGTACTTC. This sequence encodes CASSGRESPTYEQYF.

The chain is built from TRBV28 and TRBJ1-2; D not certain. V shed 10 bases and J shed 3 bases, with 18 bases lying between them. The CDR3 is made up of 14 amino acids. Germline V gene sequence: CDR1 MDHEN, CDR2 SYDVKM. The DNA for the CDR3 is TGTGCCACACACTCTACTACGGGAGACTATGGCTACACCTTC. This codes for CATHSTTGDYGYTF.

The rearrangement joins TRBV10-3 to TRBJ2-4, with a tentative D call TRBD2 (7 bases). Germline V gene sequence: CDR1 ENHRY, CDR2 SYGVKD. The CDR3 is 16 residues long. Trimming pared 3 bases from V and 7 bases from J, leaving 19 bases between. CDR3 coding DNA: TGTGCCATCAGTGAAGGGCCCGGGGGGCGGGAGAACATTCAGTACTTC. Translating it yields CAISEGPGGRENIQYF.

The rearrangement uses TRBV7-6 and TRBJ2-1; 8 nucleotides match TRBD2. This CDR3 is built from 14 residues. V shed 4 bases and J 8 bases; nucleotides not matched to a gene: 7. Looked up from germline, CDR1 is SGHVS and CDR2 is FNYEAQ. CDR3 sequence: CASSSREALDEQFF. CDR3 DNA sequence: TGTGCCAGCAGCTCGCGGGAGGCTCTCGATGAGCAGTTCTTC.